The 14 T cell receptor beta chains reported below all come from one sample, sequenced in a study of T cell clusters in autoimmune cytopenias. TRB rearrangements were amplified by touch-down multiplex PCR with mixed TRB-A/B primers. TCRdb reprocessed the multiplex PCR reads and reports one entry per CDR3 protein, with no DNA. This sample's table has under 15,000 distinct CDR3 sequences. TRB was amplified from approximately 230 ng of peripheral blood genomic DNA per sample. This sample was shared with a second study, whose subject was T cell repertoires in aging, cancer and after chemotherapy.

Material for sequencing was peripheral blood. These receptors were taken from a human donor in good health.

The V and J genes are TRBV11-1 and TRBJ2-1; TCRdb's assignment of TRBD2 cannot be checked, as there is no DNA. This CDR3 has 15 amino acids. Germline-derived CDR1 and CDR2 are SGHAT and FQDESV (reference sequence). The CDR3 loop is CASSWAGGGAGEQFF.

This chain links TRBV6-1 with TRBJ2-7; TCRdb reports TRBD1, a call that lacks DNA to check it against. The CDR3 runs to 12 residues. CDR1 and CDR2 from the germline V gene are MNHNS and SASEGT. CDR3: CARSDPAGYPYF.

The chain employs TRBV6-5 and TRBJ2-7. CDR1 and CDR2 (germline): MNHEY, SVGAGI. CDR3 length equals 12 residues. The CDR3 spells CASSYGPYEQYF.

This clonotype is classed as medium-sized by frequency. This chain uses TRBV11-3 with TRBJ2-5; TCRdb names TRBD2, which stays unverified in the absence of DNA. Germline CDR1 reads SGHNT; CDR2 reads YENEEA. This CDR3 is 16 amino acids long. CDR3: CASSSYREDPQETQYF.

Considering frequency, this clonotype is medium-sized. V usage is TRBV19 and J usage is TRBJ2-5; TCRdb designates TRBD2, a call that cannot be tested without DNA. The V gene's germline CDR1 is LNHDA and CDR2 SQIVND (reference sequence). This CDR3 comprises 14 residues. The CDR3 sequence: CASSIASGQETQYF.

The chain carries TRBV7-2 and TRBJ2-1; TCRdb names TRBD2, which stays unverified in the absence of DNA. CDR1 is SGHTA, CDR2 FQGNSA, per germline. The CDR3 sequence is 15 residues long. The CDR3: CASSPTSGPSNEQFF. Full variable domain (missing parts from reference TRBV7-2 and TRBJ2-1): GAGVSQSPSNKVTEKGKDVELRCDPISGHTALYWYRQSLGQGLEFLIYFQGNSAPDKSGLPSDRFSAERTGGSVSTLTIQRTQQEDSAVYLCASSPTSGPSNEQFFGPGTRLTVL.

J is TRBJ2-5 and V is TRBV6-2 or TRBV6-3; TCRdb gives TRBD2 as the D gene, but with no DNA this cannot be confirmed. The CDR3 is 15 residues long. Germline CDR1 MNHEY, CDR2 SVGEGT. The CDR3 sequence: CASSSIAGDQETQYF.

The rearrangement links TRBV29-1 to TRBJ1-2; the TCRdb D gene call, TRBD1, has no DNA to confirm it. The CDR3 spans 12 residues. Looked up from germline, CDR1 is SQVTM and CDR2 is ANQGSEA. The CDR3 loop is CSGVRDNYGYTF.

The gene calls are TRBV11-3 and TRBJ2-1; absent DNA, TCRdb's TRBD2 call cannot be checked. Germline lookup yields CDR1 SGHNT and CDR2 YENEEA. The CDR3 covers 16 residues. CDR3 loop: CASSLEGTSGAVEQFF.

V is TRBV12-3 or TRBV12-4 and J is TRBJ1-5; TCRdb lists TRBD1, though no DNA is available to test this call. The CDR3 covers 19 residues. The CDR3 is CASSFQGGRGPNSNQPQHF.

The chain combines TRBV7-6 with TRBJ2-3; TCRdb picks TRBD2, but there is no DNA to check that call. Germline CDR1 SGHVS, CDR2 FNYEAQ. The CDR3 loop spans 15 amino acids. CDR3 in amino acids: CASSQVGGGTDTQYF.

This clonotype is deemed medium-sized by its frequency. The CDR3 is CSVEQGGNEQFF. The chain employs TRBV29-1 and TRBJ2-1; with no DNA, the TCRdb D assignment of TRBD1 cannot be verified. There are 12 residues in the CDR3. CDR1 SQVTM and CDR2 ANQGSEA come from the germline V gene.

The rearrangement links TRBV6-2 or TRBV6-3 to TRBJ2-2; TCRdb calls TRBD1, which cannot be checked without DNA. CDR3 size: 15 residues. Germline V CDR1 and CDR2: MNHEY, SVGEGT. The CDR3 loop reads CASSYSMSGVGELFF.

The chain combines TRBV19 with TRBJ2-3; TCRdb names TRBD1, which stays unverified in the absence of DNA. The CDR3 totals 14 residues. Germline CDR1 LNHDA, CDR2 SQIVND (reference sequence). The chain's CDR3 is CASSKNRGADTQYF. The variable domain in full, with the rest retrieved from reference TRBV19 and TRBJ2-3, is DGGITQSPKYLFRKEGQNVTLSCEQNLNHDAMYWYRQDPGQGLRLIYYSQIVNDFQKGDIAEGYSVSREKKESFPLTVTSAQKNPTAFYLCASSKNRGADTQYFGPGTRLTVL.